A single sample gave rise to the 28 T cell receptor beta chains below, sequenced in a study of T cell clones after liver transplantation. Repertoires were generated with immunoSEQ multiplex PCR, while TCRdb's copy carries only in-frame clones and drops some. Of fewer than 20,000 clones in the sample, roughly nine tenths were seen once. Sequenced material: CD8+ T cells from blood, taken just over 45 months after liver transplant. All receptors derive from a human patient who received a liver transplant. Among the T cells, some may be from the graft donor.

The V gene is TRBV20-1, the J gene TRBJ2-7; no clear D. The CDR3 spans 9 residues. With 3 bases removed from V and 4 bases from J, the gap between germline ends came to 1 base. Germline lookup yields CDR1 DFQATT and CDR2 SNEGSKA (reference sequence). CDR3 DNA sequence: TGCAGTGCTAGTTACGAGCAGTACTTC. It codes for CSASYEQYF.

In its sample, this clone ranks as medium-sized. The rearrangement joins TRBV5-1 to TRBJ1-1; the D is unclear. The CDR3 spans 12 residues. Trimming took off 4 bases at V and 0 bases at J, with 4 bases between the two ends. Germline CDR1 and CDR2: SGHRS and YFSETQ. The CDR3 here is CASSTLNTEAFF. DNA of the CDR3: TGCGCCAGCAGCACATTGAACACTGAAGCTTTCTTT.

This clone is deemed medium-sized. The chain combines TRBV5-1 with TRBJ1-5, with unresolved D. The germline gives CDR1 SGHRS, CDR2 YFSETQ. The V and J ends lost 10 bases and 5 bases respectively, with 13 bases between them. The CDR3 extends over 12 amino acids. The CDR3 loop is CAPVPGYQPQHF. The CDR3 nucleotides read TGCGCCCCGGTGCCGGGTTATCAGCCCCAGCATTTT.

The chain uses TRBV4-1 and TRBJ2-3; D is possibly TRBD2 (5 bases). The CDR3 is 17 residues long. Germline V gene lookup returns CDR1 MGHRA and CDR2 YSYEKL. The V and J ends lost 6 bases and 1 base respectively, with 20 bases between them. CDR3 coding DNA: TGCGCCAGCAGAGGAGGACCATCAAACACGGGCACAGATACGCAGTATTTT. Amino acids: CASRGGPSNTGTDTQYF.

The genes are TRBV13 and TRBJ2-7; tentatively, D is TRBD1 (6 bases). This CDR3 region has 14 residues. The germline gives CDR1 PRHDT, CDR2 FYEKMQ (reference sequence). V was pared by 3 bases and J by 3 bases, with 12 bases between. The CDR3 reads CASSFYRDSYEQYF. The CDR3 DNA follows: TGTGCCAGCAGCTTCTACAGGGATAGCTACGAGCAGTACTTC.

The CDR3 spells CASLPRAASTDTQYF. The CDR3, as DNA: TGTGCCAGCCTCCCTCGGGCGGCTAGCACAGATACGCAGTATTTT. V is TRBV28 and J is TRBJ2-3; D is uncertain. CDR1 and CDR2 (germline): MDHEN, SYDVKM. Between the trimmed V and J ends, which lost 8 bases and 0 bases, there was a span of 15 bases. This CDR3 has 15 residues.

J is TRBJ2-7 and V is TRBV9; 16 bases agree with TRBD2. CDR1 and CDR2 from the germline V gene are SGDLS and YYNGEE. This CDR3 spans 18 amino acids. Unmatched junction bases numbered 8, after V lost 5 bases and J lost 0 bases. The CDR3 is CASSAAGTSGRGSYEQYF. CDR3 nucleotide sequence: TGTGCCAGCAGTGCGGCCGGGACTAGCGGGAGGGGCTCCTACGAGCAGTACTTC.

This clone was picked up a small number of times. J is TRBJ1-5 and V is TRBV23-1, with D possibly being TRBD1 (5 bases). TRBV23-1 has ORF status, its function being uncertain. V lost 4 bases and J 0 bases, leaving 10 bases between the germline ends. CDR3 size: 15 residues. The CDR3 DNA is TGCGCCAGCAGTCGGGCGGGGGATAGCAATCAGCCCCAGCATTTT. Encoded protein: CASSRAGDSNQPQHF.

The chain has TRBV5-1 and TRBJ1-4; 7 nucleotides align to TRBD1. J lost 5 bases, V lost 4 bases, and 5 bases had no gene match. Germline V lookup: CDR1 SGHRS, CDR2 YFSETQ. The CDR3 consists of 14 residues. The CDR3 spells CASSPTGPNEKLFF. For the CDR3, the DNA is TGCGCCAGCAGCCCGACAGGGCCAAATGAAAAACTGTTTTTT.

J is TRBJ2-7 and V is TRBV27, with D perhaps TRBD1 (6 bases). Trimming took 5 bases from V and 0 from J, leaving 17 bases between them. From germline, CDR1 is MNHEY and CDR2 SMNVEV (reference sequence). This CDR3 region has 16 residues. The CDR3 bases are TGTGCCAGCAGTCAAACTATCGGACAGAGCTCCTACGAGCAGTACTTC. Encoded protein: CASSQTIGQSSYEQYF.

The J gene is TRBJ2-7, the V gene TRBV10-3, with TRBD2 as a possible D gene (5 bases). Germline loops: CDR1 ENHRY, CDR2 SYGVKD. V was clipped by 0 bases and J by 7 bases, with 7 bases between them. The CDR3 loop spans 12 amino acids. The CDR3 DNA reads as TGTGCCATCAGTGAGTCAGGAGGAGAGCAGTACTTC. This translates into CAISESGGEQYF.

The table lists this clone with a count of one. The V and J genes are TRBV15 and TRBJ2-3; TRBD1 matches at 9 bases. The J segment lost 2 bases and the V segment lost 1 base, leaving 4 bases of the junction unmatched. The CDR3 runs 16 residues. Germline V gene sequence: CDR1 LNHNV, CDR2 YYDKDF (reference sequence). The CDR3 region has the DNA TGTGCCACCAGCAGAGGGGACAGGGACCTCACAGATACGCAGTATTTT. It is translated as CATSRGDRDLTDTQYF.

In DNA form, the CDR3 reads TGTGCCAGCAGTTTGGGCAGGGCTCAGCCCCAGCATTTT. It codes for CASSLGRAQPQHF. V and J are TRBV27 and TRBJ1-5; tentatively, D is TRBD1 (5 bases). Trimming took 3 bases from V and 6 from J, leaving 9 bases between them. Germline V gene data show CDR1 as MNHEY and CDR2 as SMNVEV (reference sequence). The CDR3 totals 13 residues.

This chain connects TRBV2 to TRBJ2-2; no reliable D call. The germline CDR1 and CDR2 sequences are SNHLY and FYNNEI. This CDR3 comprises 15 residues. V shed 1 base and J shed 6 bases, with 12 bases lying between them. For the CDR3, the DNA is TGTGCCAGCAGTGAAGGTAGCAGTGTCGCCGGGGAGCTGTTTTTT. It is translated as CASSEGSSVAGELFF. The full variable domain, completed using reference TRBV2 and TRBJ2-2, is EPEVTQTPSHQVTQMGQEVILRCVPISNHLYFYWYRQILGQKVEFLVSFYNNEISEKSEIFDDQFSVERPDGSNFTLKIRSTKLEDSAMYFCASSEGSSVAGELFFGEGSRLTVL.

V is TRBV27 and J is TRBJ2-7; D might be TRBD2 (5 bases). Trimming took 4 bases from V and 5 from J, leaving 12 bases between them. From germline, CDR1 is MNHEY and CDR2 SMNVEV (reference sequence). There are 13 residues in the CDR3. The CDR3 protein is CASSYGLANEQYF. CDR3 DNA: TGTGCCAGCAGTTATGGACTGGCCAACGAGCAGTACTTC.

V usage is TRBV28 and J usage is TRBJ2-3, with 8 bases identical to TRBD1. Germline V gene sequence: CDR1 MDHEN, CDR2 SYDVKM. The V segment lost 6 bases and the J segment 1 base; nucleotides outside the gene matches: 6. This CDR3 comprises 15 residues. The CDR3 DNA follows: TGTGCCAGCAGCCGGGACAGGCCACGCACAGATACGCAGTATTTT. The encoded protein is CASSRDRPRTDTQYF. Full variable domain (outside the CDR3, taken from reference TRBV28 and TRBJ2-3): DVKVTQSSRYLVKRTGEKVFLECVQDMDHENMFWYRQDPGLGLRLIYFSYDVKMKEKGDIPEGYSVSREKKERFSLILESASTNQTSMYLCASSRDRPRTDTQYFGPGTRLTVL.

The CDR3 spells CASSLSGGYYEQYF. Here the CDR3 DNA reads TGTGCCAGCAGTTTATCAGGGGGTTATTACGAGCAGTACTTC. The chain uses TRBV27 and TRBJ2-7; D perhaps matches TRBD1 (6 bases). The germline gives CDR1 MNHEY, CDR2 SMNVEV (reference sequence). V lost 0 bases, J lost 4 bases, and 10 bases lay in between. The CDR3 runs to 14 residues.

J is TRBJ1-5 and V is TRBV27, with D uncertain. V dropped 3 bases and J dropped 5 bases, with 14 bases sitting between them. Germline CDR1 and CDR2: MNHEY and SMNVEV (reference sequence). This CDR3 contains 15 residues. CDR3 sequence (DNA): TGTGCCAGCAGTTTGCGACCGGGTGGGGATCAGCCCCAGCATTTT. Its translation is CASSLRPGGDQPQHF.

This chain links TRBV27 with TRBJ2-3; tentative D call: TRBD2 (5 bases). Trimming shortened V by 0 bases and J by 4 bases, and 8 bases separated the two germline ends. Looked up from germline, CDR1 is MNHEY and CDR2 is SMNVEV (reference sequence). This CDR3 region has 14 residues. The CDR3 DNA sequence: TGTGCCAGCAGTTTATCACTAGACCCAGATACGCAGTATTTT. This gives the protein CASSLSLDPDTQYF.

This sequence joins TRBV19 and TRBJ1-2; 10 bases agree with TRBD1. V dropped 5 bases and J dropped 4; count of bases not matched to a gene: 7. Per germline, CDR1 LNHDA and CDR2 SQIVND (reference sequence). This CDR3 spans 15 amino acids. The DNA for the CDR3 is TGTGCCAGTAGTCCGGGGACAGGGGTTGCCTATGGCTACACCTTC. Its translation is CASSPGTGVAYGYTF.

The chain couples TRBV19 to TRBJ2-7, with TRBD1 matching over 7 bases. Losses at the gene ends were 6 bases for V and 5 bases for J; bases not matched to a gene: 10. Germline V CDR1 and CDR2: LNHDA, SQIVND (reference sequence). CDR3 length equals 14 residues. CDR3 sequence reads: CASSPGTEKDEQYF. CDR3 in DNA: TGTGCCAGTAGCCCCGGGACAGAGAAGGACGAGCAGTACTTC.

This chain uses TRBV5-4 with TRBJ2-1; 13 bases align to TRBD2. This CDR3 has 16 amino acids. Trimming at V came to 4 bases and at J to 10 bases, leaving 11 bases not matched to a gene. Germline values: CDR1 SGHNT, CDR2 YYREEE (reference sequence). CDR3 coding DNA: TGTGCCAGCAGCCGAGCGGTAGGGACTAGCGGGAAAGAGCAGTTCTTC. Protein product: CASSRAVGTSGKEQFF.

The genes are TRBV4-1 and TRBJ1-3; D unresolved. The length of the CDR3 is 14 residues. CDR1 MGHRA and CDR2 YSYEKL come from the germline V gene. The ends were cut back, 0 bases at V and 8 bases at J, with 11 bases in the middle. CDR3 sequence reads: CASSQELGLDTIYF. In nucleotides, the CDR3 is TGCGCCAGCAGCCAAGAGCTGGGGTTAGACACCATATATTTT.

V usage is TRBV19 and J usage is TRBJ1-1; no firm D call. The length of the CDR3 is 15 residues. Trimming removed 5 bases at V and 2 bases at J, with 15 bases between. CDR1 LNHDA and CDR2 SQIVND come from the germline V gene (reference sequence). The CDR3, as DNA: TGTGCCAGTAGTCCTTGGATAGGAGCAAACACTGAAGCTTTCTTT. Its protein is CASSPWIGANTEAFF.

The CDR3 nucleotides read TGCGCCAGCAGCCAAGATGGGGGACTGAGCACAGATACGCAGTATTTT. Translating gives CASSQDGGLSTDTQYF. The chain has TRBV4-1 and TRBJ2-3; D may be TRBD2 (6 bases). Trimming pared 0 bases from V and 0 bases from J, leaving 10 bases between. CDR1 is MGHRA and CDR2 is YSYEKL in the germline V gene. The CDR3 loop spans 16 amino acids.

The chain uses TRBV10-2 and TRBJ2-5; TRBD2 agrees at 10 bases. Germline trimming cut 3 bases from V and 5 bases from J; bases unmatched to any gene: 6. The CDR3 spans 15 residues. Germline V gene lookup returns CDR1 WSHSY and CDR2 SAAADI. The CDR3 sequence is CASSEAGGSRETQYF. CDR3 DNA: TGCGCCAGCAGTGAAGCGGGAGGGAGCCGGGAGACCCAGTACTTC.

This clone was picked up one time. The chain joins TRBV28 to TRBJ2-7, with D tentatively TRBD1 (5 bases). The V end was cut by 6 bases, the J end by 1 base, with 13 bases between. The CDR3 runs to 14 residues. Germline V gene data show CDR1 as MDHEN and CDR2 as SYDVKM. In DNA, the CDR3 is TGTGCCAGCAGCGGTGGAGACAGTTCCTACGAGCAGTACTTC. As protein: CASSGGDSSYEQYF. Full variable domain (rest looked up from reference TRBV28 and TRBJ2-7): DVKVTQSSRYLVKRTGEKVFLECVQDMDHENMFWYRQDPGLGLRLIYFSYDVKMKEKGDIPEGYSVSREKKERFSLILESASTNQTSMYLCASSGGDSSYEQYFGPGTRLTVT.

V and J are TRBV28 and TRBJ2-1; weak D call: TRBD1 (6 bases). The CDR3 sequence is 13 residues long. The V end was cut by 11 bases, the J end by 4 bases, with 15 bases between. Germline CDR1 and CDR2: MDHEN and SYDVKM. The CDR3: CACRNREYNEQFF. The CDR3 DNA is TGTGCCTGTAGGAACAGGGAATACAATGAGCAGTTCTTC.